A selection of T cell receptor beta chains follows, all from one sample in a study of T cells in Graves' hyperthyroidism and ophthalmopathy. TCRdb re-analysed the multiplex PCR reads in MiXCR, keeping a single row per CDR3 protein. The sample lists 700,000 to 850,000 distinct CDR3 sequences; just over 35% were seen once. The specimen was blood. The receptors derive from a middle-aged woman with Graves' hyperthyroidism. Each CDR3 is given with its conserved first and last residue. The D gene is left open where the match is weak. Part of the rows lack a size; the others show once, few, many or a class for expanded clones.

d_gene: TRBD1; v_gene: TRBV12-3/TRBV12-4; len: 17; j_gene: TRBJ2-3; abundance: .; CDR3aa: CASSGPGQGAYTDTQYF; CDR3nt: TGTGCCAGCAGTGGACCGGGACAGGGGGCATACACAGATACGCAGTATTTT
d_gene: .; v_gene: TRBV7-2; len: 11; j_gene: TRBJ1-1; abundance: many; CDR3aa: CASSPLTEAFF; CDR3nt: TGTGCCAGCAGCCCTCTCACTGAAGCTTTCTTT
d_gene: .; v_gene: TRBV25-1; len: 17; j_gene: TRBJ1-2; abundance: many; CDR3aa: CASSEFSVVQDIYGYTF; CDR3nt: TGTGCCAGCAGTGAGTTTAGCGTGGTGCAGGACATCTATGGCTACACCTTC
d_gene: TRBD1; v_gene: TRBV15; len: 14; j_gene: TRBJ2-7; abundance: many; CDR3aa: CATSRGGQVGEQYF; CDR3nt: TGTGCCACCAGCAGGGGGGGACAGGTTGGAGAGCAGTACTTC
d_gene: .; v_gene: TRBV2; len: 12; j_gene: TRBJ2-5; abundance: many; CDR3aa: CASKTAQETQYF; CDR3nt: TGTGCCAGCAAAACAGCGCAAGAGACCCAGTACTTC
d_gene: TRBD1; v_gene: TRBV20-1; len: 12; j_gene: TRBJ2-5; abundance: many; CDR3aa: CSAPGTGETQYF; CDR3nt: TGCAGTGCTCCCGGGACAGGAGAGACCCAGTACTTC
d_gene: .; v_gene: TRBV12-3/TRBV12-4; len: 21; j_gene: TRBJ1-3; abundance: few; CDR3aa: CASSLKPRDIVDGRGGNTIYF; CDR3nt: TGTGCCAGCAGCTTAAAGCCGAGGGATATCGTTGACGGCAGAGGGGGAAACACCATATATTTT
d_gene: .; v_gene: TRBV20-1; len: 15; j_gene: TRBJ2-1; abundance: .; CDR3aa: CSAKGSGDPYNEQFF; CDR3nt: TGCAGTGCTAAAGGTTCCGGGGACCCCTACAATGAGCAGTTCTTC
d_gene: .; v_gene: TRBV7-6; len: 15; j_gene: TRBJ1-1; abundance: many; CDR3aa: CASSHPSGENTEAFF; CDR3nt: TGTGCCAGCAGCCACCCTAGTGGGGAGAACACTGAAGCTTTCTTT
d_gene: .; v_gene: TRBV7-8; len: 15; j_gene: TRBJ1-2; abundance: .; CDR3aa: CASSPIGGVNYGYTF; CDR3nt: TGTGCCAGCAGCCCTATAGGGGGGGTGAACTATGGCTACACCTTC
d_gene: .; v_gene: TRBV7-9; len: 15; j_gene: TRBJ2-7; abundance: few; CDR3aa: CASSQRSDSPYEQYF; CDR3nt: TGCGCCAGCAGCCAGAGATCGGACAGCCCCTACGAGCAGTACTTC
d_gene: TRBD1; v_gene: TRBV20-1; len: 12; j_gene: TRBJ1-1; abundance: .; CDR3aa: CSARQGDTEAFF; CDR3nt: TGCAGTGCTAGACAGGGGGACACTGAAGCTTTCTTT
d_gene: .; v_gene: TRBV6-5; len: 14; j_gene: TRBJ2-7; abundance: .; CDR3aa: CASSIDARGYEQYF; CDR3nt: TGTGCCAGCAGTATAGATGCTAGGGGGTACGAGCAGTACTTC
d_gene: .; v_gene: TRBV6-2/TRBV6-3; len: 16; j_gene: TRBJ2-2; abundance: .; CDR3aa: CASSYLPGLDTGELFF; CDR3nt: TGTGCCAGCAGTTACCTGCCAGGGTTGGACACCGGGGAGCTGTTTTTT
d_gene: TRBD1; v_gene: TRBV11-1; len: 15; j_gene: TRBJ2-7; abundance: once; CDR3aa: CASSAPGQGADEQYF; CDR3nt: TGTGCCAGCAGCGCGCCGGGACAGGGGGCGGACGAGCAGTACTTC
d_gene: .; v_gene: TRBV7-6; len: 15; j_gene: TRBJ1-1; abundance: few; CDR3aa: CASSFLPVGRAEAFF; CDR3nt: TGTGCCAGCAGCTTCCTCCCAGTGGGGAGGGCTGAAGCTTTCTTT
d_gene: .; v_gene: TRBV7-9; len: 16; j_gene: TRBJ1-5; abundance: .; CDR3aa: CASSLDVGGGDQPQHF; CDR3nt: TGTGCCAGCAGCTTAGACGTCGGCGGGGGCGATCAGCCCCAGCATTTT
d_gene: .; v_gene: TRBV24-1; len: 13; j_gene: TRBJ2-5; abundance: once; CDR3aa: CATLGTDQEAQYF; CDR3nt: TGTGCCACCTTGGGGACGGACCAAGAGGCCCAGTACTTC
d_gene: TRBD1; v_gene: TRBV2; len: 15; j_gene: TRBJ2-7; abundance: .; CDR3aa: CASSPAGTGVHEQYF; CDR3nt: TGTGCCAGCAGTCCAGCCGGGACAGGGGTACACGAGCAGTACTTC
d_gene: TRBD1; v_gene: TRBV19; len: 17; j_gene: TRBJ1-5; abundance: few; CDR3aa: CASSKLQGVSLNQPQHF; CDR3nt: TGTGCCAGTAGTAAGCTACAGGGGGTAAGCTTGAATCAGCCCCAGCATTTT
d_gene: .; v_gene: TRBV10-3; len: 15; j_gene: TRBJ1-1; abundance: .; CDR3aa: CASNQPGRVLTEAFF; CDR3nt: TGTGCCAGCAACCAGCCCGGTAGGGTTCTCACTGAAGCTTTCTTT
d_gene: TRBD1; v_gene: TRBV24-1; len: 16; j_gene: TRBJ2-3; abundance: few; CDR3aa: CATSDPTGHGTDTQYF; CDR3nt: TGTGCCACCAGTGATCCGACAGGGCACGGCACAGATACGCAGTATTTT
d_gene: TRBD1; v_gene: TRBV9; len: 14; j_gene: TRBJ1-1; abundance: .; CDR3aa: CASSSPGGLTEAFF; CDR3nt: TGTGCCAGCAGCTCACCAGGGGGCCTGACTGAAGCTTTCTTT
d_gene: .; v_gene: TRBV9; len: 13; j_gene: TRBJ1-3; abundance: .; CDR3aa: CASSASLGNTIYF; CDR3nt: TGTGCCAGCAGCGCAAGCCTCGGAAACACCATATATTTT
d_gene: .; v_gene: TRBV7-2; len: 13; j_gene: TRBJ1-6; abundance: many; CDR3aa: CASSLRPNSPLHF; CDR3nt: TGTGCCAGCAGCTTACGACCCAATTCACCCCTCCACTTT
d_gene: .; v_gene: TRBV29-1; len: 12; j_gene: TRBJ1-2; abundance: many; CDR3aa: CSAKDGAYGYTF; CDR3nt: TGCAGCGCTAAGGACGGGGCCTATGGCTACACCTTC
d_gene: .; v_gene: TRBV15; len: 13; j_gene: TRBJ2-7; abundance: many; CDR3aa: CATSRAHGNEQYF; CDR3nt: TGTGCCACCAGCAGAGCCCACGGGAACGAGCAGTACTTC
d_gene: TRBD2; v_gene: TRBV11-2; len: 16; j_gene: TRBJ2-5; abundance: few; CDR3aa: CASSAGLAQGQETQYF; CDR3nt: TGTGCCAGCAGCGCGGGACTAGCCCAGGGGCAAGAGACCCAGTACTTC
d_gene: TRBD1; v_gene: TRBV20-1; len: 16; j_gene: TRBJ1-5; abundance: many; CDR3aa: CSALGQGPYSNQPQHF; CDR3nt: TGCAGTGCTTTAGGACAGGGACCTTATAGCAATCAGCCCCAGCATTTT
d_gene: .; v_gene: TRBV5-1; len: 15; j_gene: TRBJ1-5; abundance: few; CDR3aa: CASSFRGTDGEPQHF; CDR3nt: TGCGCCAGCAGCTTCCGGGGGACGGACGGTGAGCCCCAGCATTTT
d_gene: TRBD2; v_gene: TRBV2; len: 14; j_gene: TRBJ2-7; abundance: many; CDR3aa: CASSEILASGEQYF; CDR3nt: TGTGCCAGCAGTGAAATTTTGGCTAGCGGCGAGCAGTACTTC
d_gene: .; v_gene: TRBV10-3; len: 15; j_gene: TRBJ2-5; abundance: many; CDR3aa: CATMLSRDGRETQYF; CDR3nt: TGTGCCACCATGCTCTCCCGGGACGGACGAGAGACCCAGTACTTC
d_gene: TRBD2; v_gene: TRBV7-9; len: 16; j_gene: TRBJ2-1; abundance: .; CDR3aa: CASSRTLAGGHGEQFF; CDR3nt: TGTGCCAGCAGCCGTACACTAGCGGGAGGGCATGGTGAGCAGTTCTTC
d_gene: .; v_gene: TRBV2; len: 12; j_gene: TRBJ1-2; abundance: many; CDR3aa: CASRGTEDGYTF; CDR3nt: TGTGCCAGCAGGGGGACTGAAGATGGCTACACCTTC
d_gene: .; v_gene: TRBV5-1; len: 13; j_gene: TRBJ2-2; abundance: few; CDR3aa: CASTEGGTGELFF; CDR3nt: TGCGCCAGCACGGAAGGGGGGACCGGGGAGCTGTTTTTT
d_gene: .; v_gene: TRBV6-6; len: 17; j_gene: TRBJ1-5; abundance: few; CDR3aa: CASSYSGGREGNQPQHF; CDR3nt: TGTGCCAGCAGTTACTCTGGAGGCAGGGAGGGGAATCAGCCCCAGCATTTT
d_gene: .; v_gene: TRBV19; len: 15; j_gene: TRBJ1-3; abundance: .; CDR3aa: CASSIASLSGNTIYF; CDR3nt: TGTGCCAGTAGTATTGCCAGCCTCTCTGGAAACACCATATATTTT
d_gene: .; v_gene: TRBV15; len: 14; j_gene: TRBJ1-2; abundance: .; CDR3aa: CATSSFDANYGYTF; CDR3nt: TGTGCCACCAGCAGTTTCGACGCTAACTATGGCTACACCTTC
d_gene: .; v_gene: TRBV29-1; len: 11; j_gene: TRBJ1-1; abundance: .; CDR3aa: CSVIPSAKASF; CDR3nt: TGCAGCGTTATCCCCTCTGCGAAAGCTTCCTTT
d_gene: .; v_gene: TRBV5-2; len: 15; j_gene: TRBJ2-1; abundance: .; CDR3aa: CASNLGDGSYNEQFF; CDR3nt: TGTGCCAGCAACCTAGGCGATGGCTCCTACAATGAGCAGTTCTTC
d_gene: TRBD2; v_gene: TRBV5-1; len: 16; j_gene: TRBJ2-5; abundance: .; CDR3aa: CASSRTSGGIGETQYF; CDR3nt: TGCGCCAGCAGCCGGACTAGCGGGGGAATAGGTGAGACCCAGTACTTC
d_gene: .; v_gene: TRBV7-9; len: 13; j_gene: TRBJ1-2; abundance: .; CDR3aa: CASSPGTTNGYTF; CDR3nt: TGTGCCAGCAGCCCCGGGACAACGAATGGCTACACCTTC
d_gene: .; v_gene: TRBV4-1; len: 14; j_gene: TRBJ1-6; abundance: few; CDR3aa: CASSQVGGDQVLHF; CDR3nt: TGCGCCAGCAGCCAAGTAGGGGGTGATCAGGTCCTCCACTTT
d_gene: .; v_gene: TRBV28; len: 10; j_gene: TRBJ1-2; abundance: few; CDR3aa: CATDRYGYTF; CDR3nt: TGTGCCACCGATCGCTATGGCTACACCTTC
d_gene: .; v_gene: TRBV7-2; len: 16; j_gene: TRBJ1-1; abundance: .; CDR3aa: CASSLVGGPVGTEAFF; CDR3nt: TGTGCCAGCAGCTTAGTGGGGGGCCCCGTTGGGACTGAAGCTTTCTTT
d_gene: TRBD2; v_gene: TRBV4-1; len: 16; j_gene: TRBJ2-7; abundance: .; CDR3aa: CASSPPPTGGAREQYF; CDR3nt: TGCGCCAGCAGCCCCCCGCCGACGGGGGGGGCGCGCGAGCAGTACTTC
d_gene: TRBD2; v_gene: TRBV4-3; len: 16; j_gene: TRBJ2-5; abundance: .; CDR3aa: CASSQGPAGGPKTQYF; CDR3nt: TGCGCCAGCAGCCAAGGGCCGGCGGGGGGGCCAAAGACCCAGTACTTC
d_gene: .; v_gene: TRBV19; len: 13; j_gene: TRBJ1-5; abundance: .; CDR3aa: CASRTEDNQPQHF; CDR3nt: TGTGCCAGCCGGACGGAGGATAATCAGCCCCAGCATTTT
d_gene: .; v_gene: TRBV7-8; len: 15; j_gene: TRBJ1-5; abundance: many; CDR3aa: CASSLRGYSNQPQHF; CDR3nt: TGTGCCAGCAGCTTACGGGGCTATAGCAATCAGCCCCAGCATTTT
d_gene: .; v_gene: TRBV20-1; len: 13; j_gene: TRBJ2-2; abundance: few; CDR3aa: CSALGEGIGELFF; CDR3nt: TGCAGTGCTCTCGGGGAAGGAATCGGGGAGCTGTTTTTT
d_gene: TRBD1; v_gene: TRBV15; len: 14; j_gene: TRBJ2-5; abundance: few; CDR3aa: CATSKDRAAETQYF; CDR3nt: TGTGCCACCAGCAAGGACAGGGCCGCCGAGACCCAGTACTTC
d_gene: TRBD1; v_gene: TRBV12-3/TRBV12-4; len: 16; j_gene: TRBJ1-5; abundance: many; CDR3aa: CASSLARTGGNQPQHF; CDR3nt: TGTGCCAGCAGTTTAGCGCGGACAGGGGGGAATCAGCCCCAGCATTTT
d_gene: TRBD1; v_gene: TRBV15; len: 16; j_gene: TRBJ1-5; abundance: .; CDR3aa: CASSQAGGTANQPQHF; CDR3nt: TGTGCCAGCAGCCAAGCGGGTGGGACAGCCAATCAGCCCCAGCATTTT
d_gene: .; v_gene: TRBV12-3/TRBV12-4; len: 20; j_gene: TRBJ1-5; abundance: .; CDR3aa: CASSPSRGAGTPLRNQPQHF; CDR3nt: TGTGCCAGCAGTCCCTCCCGGGGAGCCGGGACACCTCTCCGCAATCAGCCCCAGCATTTT
d_gene: TRBD1; v_gene: TRBV14; len: 17; j_gene: TRBJ2-7; abundance: .; CDR3aa: CASSHPIRDKQGYEQYF; CDR3nt: TGTGCCAGCAGCCACCCAATAAGAGACAAACAGGGGTACGAGCAGTACTTC
d_gene: .; v_gene: TRBV11-3; len: 17; j_gene: TRBJ2-2; abundance: .; CDR3aa: CASSPLRPLGDTGELFF; CDR3nt: TGTGCCAGCAGCCCACTTAGACCTTTGGGCGACACCGGGGAGCTGTTTTTT
d_gene: .; v_gene: TRBV14; len: 18; j_gene: TRBJ1-1; abundance: .; CDR3aa: CASSQELGHIPMNTEAFF; CDR3nt: TGTGCCAGCAGCCAAGAACTGGGTCACATACCAATGAACACTGAAGCTTTCTTT
d_gene: .; v_gene: TRBV19; len: 14; j_gene: TRBJ1-2; abundance: many; CDR3aa: CASSVLQGIYGYTF; CDR3nt: TGTGCCAGTAGTGTATTACAGGGTATCTATGGCTACACCTTC
d_gene: TRBD1; v_gene: TRBV19; len: 15; j_gene: TRBJ1-1; abundance: .; CDR3aa: CASKFAGQGDTEAFF; CDR3nt: TGTGCCAGTAAATTCGCCGGACAGGGCGACACTGAAGCTTTCTTT
d_gene: .; v_gene: TRBV13; len: 13; j_gene: TRBJ1-3; abundance: many; CDR3aa: CASSLNRENTIYF; CDR3nt: TGTGCCAGCAGCTTAAACAGGGAAAACACCATATATTTT